This TCR beta chain was obtained from a study of T cells in Graves' hyperthyroidism and ophthalmopathy. Amplified TCR beta CDR3 regions derived from RNA transcripts. HTBI primers were employed in a first-round RT-PCR of the TCR CDR3. MiXCR was run by TCRdb on the multiplex PCR reads, yielding one entry per CDR3 protein. This sample yields more than 500,000 distinct CDR3 sequences, of which approximately 48% are seen a single time; about two fifths belongs to the top ten. General observations from the study: Researchers report that a 13 V-J model separated ophthalmopathy from stable hyperthyroidism. The model foresaw ophthalmopathy a median around 6 months prior to onset.

This clonotype was seen more than once but under ten times. The antigen remains undetermined. The V gene's germline CDR1 is SQVTM and CDR2 ANQGSEA. This CDR3 is 14 amino acids long. V was pared by 6 bases and J by 4 bases, with 10 bases of the junction left unmatched. The sample taken for sequencing was peripheral blood or thyroid tissue (not recorded which). This receptor was obtained from an adult woman with Graves' disease, either hyperthyroidism or ophthalmopathy (not recorded which). The chain is built from TRBV29-1 and TRBJ2-5; 8 nucleotides agree with TRBD1. As DNA, the CDR3 is TGCAGCGTCGAATATTCGGACAGGGCAGAGACCCAGTACTTC. This codes for CSVEYSDRAETQYF.